This TCR beta chain was documented in a study of tumor-infiltrating lymphocytes in primary liver carcinoma. The researchers produced TCR beta cDNA from roughly 550 ng total RNA with a constant-region primer. ARM-PCR, slightly modified, supplied the TCR beta libraries through three nested multiplex PCR rounds. Investigators reported that the first two PCR rounds, at roughly 10 cycles each, used TRBV1-TRBV30 forward primers with a C-beta reverse primer. TCRdb fed the multiplex PCR reads into MiXCR, producing one record per CDR3 protein. The sample lists more than 50,000 distinct CDR3 sequences; roughly 77% were seen once. Investigators took RNA and DNA out together from about 20-30 mg of unsorted bulk tissue. This CDR3 has 12 amino acids. Germline loops: CDR1 MDHEN, CDR2 SYDVKM. V gave up 3 bases and J gave up 10 bases, with 13 bases separating them.

Sequenced: liver tumor tissue from sampling region 2. Subset here: tumor region T2, inferior pole. V is TRBV28 and J is TRBJ2-7, with a tentative D call TRBD2 (5 bases). This receptor was obtained from a man aged 35-49 years with primary liver carcinoma and hepatitis B virus infection. The CDR3 protein is CASSFEGMGQYF. CDR3 nucleotides: TGTGCCAGCAGTTTCGAGGGAATGGGCCAGTACTTC.